This T cell receptor (beta chain) was recorded in a study of blood T cell repertoires in COVID-19. Study information: There were acute and convalescent COVID-19 samples, and they came from the United States, Italy and Spain. T cells, B-cell-depleted T cells, or PBMCs supplied cDNA or gDNA.

The CDR3 sequence is 16 residues long. Germline CDR1 MNHNY, CDR2 SVGAGI (reference sequence). The V segment lost 6 bases and the J segment 2 bases; nucleotides outside the gene matches: 9. Authors' processing steps: Reference gene primer amplification gave estimated nucleated cell counts. Repertoires were generated with immunoSEQ multiplex PCR, while TCRdb's copy carries only in-frame clones and drops some. The DNA was the basis for D and trimming; V, J and clone size are from that table. The sample includes more than 200,000 clones, over 80% seen only once; the top ten take roughly 30%. This sequence joins TRBV6-6 and TRBJ1-5, with 8 bases identical to TRBD1. The clonotype originates from a man aged 40-55 years with acute or convalescent COVID-19. The sequencing sample was made of peripheral blood. The CDR3 sequence: CASSLRTGYGNQPQHF. For the CDR3, the DNA is TGTGCCAGCAGCCTACGGACAGGGTACGGCAATCAGCCCCAGCATTTT.